This TCR beta chain was documented in a study of shared clonotypes between healthy human individuals. Whole-study context: Each donor had three CD4 naive, three CD4 memory, two CD8 naive and one CD8 memory plate.

CDR3 size: 17 residues. V lost 4 bases, J lost 8 bases, and 24 bases lay in between. Germline V CDR1 and CDR2: SGHTA, FQGNSA. How the authors handled the data: ImmunoSEQ junction-only sequences lacked quality scores, so their filtering differed. Only in-frame clones appear in the TCRdb table, and some are missing; sequencing was by immunoSEQ multiplex PCR. V and J calls and clone size come straight from that table; D and trimming were deduced from the DNA. The data hold 1.5 million to 2.5 million clones, with approximately 95% observed a single time. CD45RO-negative CD8 cells positively selected for CCR7 made up the naive population, which excluded terminally differentiated effector memory CD45RA+ cells.

V usage is TRBV7-2 and J usage is TRBJ1-5, with D perhaps TRBD1 (6 bases). Sequencing was performed on naive CD8+ T cells sorted from blood. This clonotype was obtained from a man aged 18-30 years in good health. CDR3 protein: CASSSPGWGPVGEPQHF. In DNA form, the CDR3 reads TGTGCCAGCAGCTCCCCCGGGTGGGGGCCAGTGGGGGAGCCCCAGCATTTT. Full variable domain (rest looked up from reference TRBV7-2 and TRBJ1-5): GAGVSQSPSNKVTEKGKDVELRCDPISGHTALYWYRQSLGQGLEFLIYFQGNSAPDKSGLPSDRFSAERTGGSVSTLTIQRTQQEDSAVYLCASSSPGWGPVGEPQHFGDGTRLSIL.